This T cell receptor (beta chain) was found in a study of blood T cell repertoires in COVID-19. Study as a whole: Italy, Spain and the United States were the sources of the convalescent and acute COVID-19 samples.

In the study's own analysis: Nucleated cell counts were estimated from reference gene primer amplification. The repertoire was sequenced with immunoSEQ multiplex PCR; TCRdb's copy has only in-frame clones and lacks some. V, J and clone size are taken as reported in that table, and D and trimming were inferred from the DNA itself. The data show some 150,000 clones, with around 84% seen just once and over 10% held by the top ten. This CDR3 comprises 15 residues. The V gene's germline CDR1 is SGDLS and CDR2 YYNGEE. Trimming at V came to 5 bases and at J to 4 bases, leaving 6 bases not matched to a gene.

This clonotype was sampled from a man aged 55 to 69 with active or convalescent COVID-19. The sequencing sample was made of peripheral blood. The chain is built from TRBV9 and TRBJ2-1; 10 bases map to TRBD2. CDR3 sequence (DNA): TGTGCCAGCAGTCTTACTAGCGGGAATTACAATGAGCAGTTCTTC. Translation gives CASSLTSGNYNEQFF.